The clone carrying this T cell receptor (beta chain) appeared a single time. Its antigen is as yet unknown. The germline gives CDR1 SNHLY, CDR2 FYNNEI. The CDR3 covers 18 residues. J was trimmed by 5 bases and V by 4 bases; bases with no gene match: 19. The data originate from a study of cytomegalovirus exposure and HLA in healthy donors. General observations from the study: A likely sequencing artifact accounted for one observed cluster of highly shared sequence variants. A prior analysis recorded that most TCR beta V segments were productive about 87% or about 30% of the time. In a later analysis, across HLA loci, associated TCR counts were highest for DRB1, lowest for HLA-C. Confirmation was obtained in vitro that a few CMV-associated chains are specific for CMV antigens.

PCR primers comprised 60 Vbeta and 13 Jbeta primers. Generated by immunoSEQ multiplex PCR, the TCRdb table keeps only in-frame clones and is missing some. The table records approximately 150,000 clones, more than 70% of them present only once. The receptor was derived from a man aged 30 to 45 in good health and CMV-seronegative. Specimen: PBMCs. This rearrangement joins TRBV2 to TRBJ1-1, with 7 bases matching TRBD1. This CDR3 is CASSGQGGRGLSRTEAFF. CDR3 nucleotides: TGTGCCAGCAGTGGTCAGGGAGGTAGGGGGCTTTCGCGGACTGAAGCTTTCTTT.